The following is a TCR beta chain sequence with its context. Antigen unknown. The data were obtained in a study of T cell responses to AZD1222 COVID-19 vaccine. General study findings and limits: Spike regions recognized by vaccine-associated CD4 TCRs spanned the protein, led by 160-218 and 743-854. Donors were chiefly white British, with a greater number of females, and clonal diversity was perhaps underestimated. Seropositive AZD1222 recipients at baseline numbered only 6 or 7. After the peak T cell response, and only then, were repertoires sampled.

This CDR3 has 14 residues. V dropped 1 base and J dropped 5 bases, with 10 bases sitting between them. The germline V gene has CDR1 MGHRA and CDR2 YSYEKL. The table came from immunoSEQ multiplex PCR; TCRdb's copy has only in-frame clones and leaves some out. The sample yields roughly 67,000 clones, about nine tenths seen once. The source material was peripheral blood, sampled on day 0 of AZD1222 vaccination. This sequence originates from an adult in good health. This rearrangement joins TRBV4-1 to TRBJ2-3; possible D gene TRBD2, 6 bases. The chain's CDR3 is CASSQAGGVDTQYF. The DNA of the CDR3 is TGCGCCAGCAGCCAAGCAGGCGGGGTAGATACGCAGTATTTT.